Each of the 26 T cell receptor beta chains below was sequenced from the same sample in a study of shared clonotypes between healthy human individuals. Clones were read by immunoSEQ multiplex PCR, and TCRdb kept only the in-frame ones, dropping some. The sample gives about 1 million clones, about 75% of which show up once; 1.2% to 1.5% is in the top ten. The sample was memory CD4+ T cells sorted from blood. Stated subset: CD45RA-negative fraction. These receptors all come from a man aged 18 to 29 in good health.

The V call is TRBV11-1, the J call TRBJ2-7, with D perhaps TRBD1 or TRBD2 (5 bases each). Germline CDR1 SGHAT, CDR2 FQDESV (reference sequence). The CDR3 extends over 13 amino acids. V was shortened by 2 bases and J by 9 bases, with 14 bases between the two germline ends. CDR3: CASSLSFGDGQYF. The CDR3 DNA reads as TGTGCCAGCAGCTTATCCTTCGGGGACGGGCAGTACTTC.

The rearrangement links TRBV6-6 to TRBJ1-1; TRBD1 is a possible D gene (6 bases). The CDR3 consists of 11 residues. Trimming left V 9 bases short and J 5 bases short, with 10 bases between. Germline CDR1 is MNHNY and CDR2 is SVGAGI (reference sequence). The CDR3 region has the DNA TGTGCCAGTGGCAGGGGAACTGAAGCTTTCTTT. Translated, it gives CASGRGTEAFF.

The gene calls are TRBV30 and TRBJ2-5; possibly TRBD1 for D (6 bases). Looked up from germline, CDR1 is GTSNPN and CDR2 is SVGIG (reference sequence). The V end lost 2 bases, the J end lost 4 bases, and 11 bases lay between the germline ends. The CDR3 totals 13 residues. This chain's CDR3 is CAWSQGIGETQYF. Here the CDR3 DNA reads TGTGCCTGGAGTCAGGGGATAGGAGAGACCCAGTACTTC. Complete variable domain (other parts from reference TRBV30 and TRBJ2-5): SQTIHQWPATLVQPVGSPLSLECTVEGTSNPNLYWYRQAAGRGLQLLFYSVGIGQISSEVPQNLSASRPQDRQFILSSKKLLLSDSGFYLCAWSQGIGETQYFGPGTRLLVL.

The gene calls are TRBV5-6 and TRBJ2-1, with TRBD2 identical over 7 bases. V dropped 3 bases and J dropped 15; count of bases not matched to a gene: 9. This CDR3 contains 12 residues. Germline V gene lookup returns CDR1 SGHDT and CDR2 YYEEEE. CDR3: CASSSPGGHPFF. CDR3 bases: TGTGCCAGCAGCTCCCCGGGAGGCCATCCGTTCTTC. Complete variable domain (other parts from reference TRBV5-6 and TRBJ2-1): DAGVTQSPTHLIKTRGQQVTLRCSPKSGHDTVSWYQQALGQGPQFIFQYYEEEERQRGNFPDRFSGHQFPNYSSELNVNALLLGDSALYLCASSSPGGHPFFGPGTRLTVL.

In its sample, this clone was seen a few times. The V gene is TRBV6-5, the J gene TRBJ1-2; tentative D call: TRBD1 (5 bases). CDR3 length equals 13 residues. The germline V gene has CDR1 MNHEY and CDR2 SVGAGI. V shed 5 bases and J shed 8 bases, with 15 bases lying between them. The CDR3 nucleotides are TGTGCCAGCAGTCCCCGGGGGATAGAAGGCTACACCTTC. Translation: CASSPRGIEGYTF.

The chain has TRBV19 and TRBJ2-6; D uncertain. The germline V gene has CDR1 LNHDA and CDR2 SQIVND (reference sequence). Trimming cost V 5 bases and J 0 bases, with 8 bases left between them. There are 15 residues in the CDR3. The CDR3 region is CASSLQISGANVLTF. Written as DNA, the CDR3 is TGTGCCAGTAGTCTCCAGATCTCTGGGGCCAACGTCCTGACTTTC. Full variable domain (rest looked up from reference TRBV19 and TRBJ2-6): DGGITQSPKYLFRKEGQNVTLSCEQNLNHDAMYWYRQDPGQGLRLIYYSQIVNDFQKGDIAEGYSVSREKKESFPLTVTSAQKNPTAFYLCASSLQISGANVLTFGAGSRLTVL.

This chain links TRBV18 with TRBJ2-3; maybe TRBD1 (5 bases). CDR3 length: 13 residues. Trimming took 6 bases from V and 3 from J, leaving 10 bases between them. Germline values: CDR1 KGHSH, CDR2 LQKENI. CDR3 nucleotide sequence: TGTGCCAGCTCGGGCAGGGATACAGATACGCAGTATTTT. As protein: CASSGRDTDTQYF.

J is TRBJ1-1 and V is TRBV7-2; D ambiguous. The V gene lost 5 bases and the J gene lost 0 bases, with 4 bases spanning the gap. The CDR3 consists of 12 residues. Germline-derived CDR1 and CDR2 are SGHTA and FQGNSA. This CDR3 reads CASSGLNTEAFF. The CDR3 region has the DNA TGTGCCAGCAGCGGACTGAACACTGAAGCTTTCTTT.

Only a few counts were recorded for this clone. The V call is TRBV5-1, the J call TRBJ1-4, with 9 bases that match TRBD1. The length of the CDR3 is 14 residues. The germline V gene encodes CDR1 SGHRS and CDR2 YFSETQ. J was trimmed by 7 bases and V by 3 bases; bases with no gene match: 4. The CDR3 DNA sequence: TGCGCCAGCAGCTCGACAGGGGGGGTTGAAAAACTGTTTTTT. It yields the protein CASSSTGGVEKLFF.

V and J are TRBV11-2 and TRBJ2-2; D is ambiguous. This CDR3 comprises 13 residues. The germline V and J ends were trimmed by 6 bases and 1 base, with 6 bases remaining between them. The germline V gene has CDR1 SGHAT and CDR2 FQNNGV. CDR3 sequence: CASSPGNTGELFF. Written as DNA, the CDR3 is TGTGCCAGCAGTCCCGGGAACACCGGGGAGCTGTTTTTT.

CDR3 in DNA: TGTGCCAGCAGCCGTGACGGAGCTGGGGCCAACGTCCTGACTTTC. Translation gives CASSRDGAGANVLTF. The rearrangement uses TRBV5-5 and TRBJ2-6, with D unclear. This CDR3 has 15 residues. Germline lookup yields CDR1 SGHKS and CDR2 YYEKEE (reference sequence). V shed 4 bases and J shed 2 bases, with 10 bases lying between them.

The rearrangement links TRBV20-1 to TRBJ2-7; D could derive from TRBD1 or TRBD2 (5 bases each). Trimming stripped 5 bases from V and 6 bases from J, with 11 bases between. Germline-derived CDR1 and CDR2 are DFQATT and SNEGSKA (reference sequence). This CDR3 contains 11 residues. The DNA for the CDR3 is TGCAGTGCTTATACCGGGGCCGAGCAGTACTTC. This gives the protein CSAYTGAEQYF.

The chain joins TRBV7-2 to TRBJ2-2; either TRBD1 or TRBD2 may fit D (5 bases each). The CDR3 is 14 residues long. The V end lost 6 bases, the J end lost 7 bases, and 15 bases lay between the germline ends. CDR1 and CDR2 (germline): SGHTA, FQGNSA. The CDR3 is CASSYSVGVGELFF. CDR3 nucleotide sequence: TGTGCCAGCAGTTATAGCGTAGGGGTCGGGGAGCTGTTTTTT.

A word on this clone: Other DNA variants within this sample encode the same CDR3. The chain carries TRBV19 and TRBJ1-6; 8 bases agree with TRBD1. V lost 2 bases, J lost 6 bases, and 0 bases stayed unmatched. The length of the CDR3 is 14 residues. Germline loops: CDR1 LNHDA, CDR2 SQIVND (reference sequence). DNA of the CDR3: TGTGCCAGTAGTATAACAGGGGGTAATTCACCCCTCCACTTT. This gives the protein CASSITGGNSPLHF.

This sequence joins TRBV18 and TRBJ2-7, with 7 bases lining up with TRBD2. Germline lookup yields CDR1 KGHSH and CDR2 LQKENI. The CDR3 sequence is 13 residues long. V was clipped by 6 bases and J by 6 bases; unmatched bases: 8. The chain's CDR3 is CASSSIGRGEQYF. As DNA, the CDR3 is TGTGCCAGCTCCTCCATTGGGAGGGGCGAGCAGTACTTC.

This chain links TRBV6-1 with TRBJ2-3; 8 bases fit TRBD1. V dropped 1 base and J dropped 4; count of bases not matched to a gene: 13. The CDR3 length is 18 residues. Per germline, CDR1 MNHNS and CDR2 SASEGT. The CDR3 loop is CASSEDVPDREIADTQYF. The CDR3 bases are TGTGCCAGCAGTGAAGACGTTCCGGACAGGGAGATTGCAGATACGCAGTATTTT.

The chain joins TRBV6-6 to TRBJ2-7, with 10 bases matching TRBD1. Germline CDR1 MNHNY, CDR2 SVGAGI (reference sequence). The CDR3 length is 15 residues. Trimming cost V 8 bases and J 3 bases; bases outside gene matches: 10. In nucleotides, the CDR3 is TGTGCCAGCGTCGAATGGGGACAGGGGATCTACGAGCAGTACTTC. Encoded protein: CASVEWGQGIYEQYF.

The genes are TRBV30 and TRBJ2-5; 10 nucleotides agree with TRBD2. After removal of 7 bases from V and 0 bases from J, the junction contained 2 bases not matched to a gene. CDR1 is GTSNPN and CDR2 is SVGIG in the germline V gene (reference sequence). The CDR3 sequence is 13 residues long. CDR3 protein: CAFSGGYQETQYF. The CDR3 nucleotides are TGTGCCTTTAGCGGGGGGTACCAAGAGACCCAGTACTTC.

The V gene is TRBV7-9, the J gene TRBJ1-6; D is unresolved. CDR1 is SEHNR and CDR2 is FQNEAQ in the germline V gene (reference sequence). Deletions cut 0 bases from V and 0 bases from J, with 12 bases between. The CDR3 sequence is 18 residues long. CDR3 protein: CASSLAPLRFSYNSPLHF. In DNA form, the CDR3 reads TGTGCCAGCAGCTTAGCCCCTTTGAGATTCTCCTATAATTCACCCCTCCACTTT.

This chain links TRBV6-1 with TRBJ1-6; D remains ambiguous. Trimming shortened V by 1 base and J by 10 bases, and 11 bases separated the two germline ends. This CDR3 comprises 14 residues. CDR1 is MNHNS and CDR2 is SASEGT in the germline V gene. Here the CDR3 reads CASSEGWGTSPLHF. The DNA of the CDR3 is TGTGCCAGCAGTGAAGGTTGGGGTACCTCACCCCTCCACTTT.

The genes are TRBV2 and TRBJ2-3; 7 bases map to TRBD2. The length of the CDR3 is 13 residues. Looked up from germline, CDR1 is SNHLY and CDR2 is FYNNEI. The V and J ends lost 7 bases and 9 bases, in that order; junction bases with no gene match: 10. The CDR3 coding sequence is TGTGCCAGCATCGGCGGGACTATGGGGACGCAGTATTTT. The encoded protein is CASIGGTMGTQYF.

This chain links TRBV11-2 with TRBJ2-1, with a tentative D call TRBD1 (6 bases). V lost 4 bases and J lost 6, with 19 bases in between. Germline V gene lookup returns CDR1 SGHAT and CDR2 FQNNGV. The CDR3 has 16 residues. In DNA, the CDR3 is TGTGCCAGCAGCTATTCAGGGGTGGGGTTGGGCAATGAGCAGTTCTTC. Its translation is CASSYSGVGLGNEQFF.

The CDR3 sequence: CASSADRTVPLYNSPLHF. DNA of the CDR3: TGTGCCAGCAGTGCAGACCGGACAGTACCTCTCTATAATTCACCCCTCCACTTT. This rearrangement joins TRBV6-1 to TRBJ1-6; weak D call: TRBD1 (6 bases). This CDR3 spans 18 amino acids. V was shortened by 4 bases and J by 3 bases, with 19 bases between the two germline ends. Germline CDR1 and CDR2: MNHNS and SASEGT.

This rearrangement joins TRBV28 to TRBJ2-7; 14 bases fit TRBD2. Germline V gene sequence: CDR1 MDHEN, CDR2 SYDVKM. The CDR3 has 15 amino acids. The V gene end was trimmed by 8 bases and the J gene end by 3 bases; junction bases not matched to a gene: 6. For the CDR3, the DNA is TGTGCCAGCCTCGGACTAGCGGGGGGATACTACGAGCAGTACTTC. Protein: CASLGLAGGYYEQYF.

The V call is TRBV10-1, the J call TRBJ2-5; D perhaps matches TRBD1 (6 bases). Germline loops: CDR1 WNHNN, CDR2 SYGVQD (reference sequence). With 10 bases removed from V and 2 bases from J, the gap between germline ends came to 14 bases. The CDR3 sequence is 13 residues long. The CDR3 is CATSGHLQETQYF. CDR3 coding DNA: TGCGCCACTTCGGGACATTTACAAGAGACCCAGTACTTC.

This chain joins TRBV7-2 and TRBJ2-1, with a tentative D call TRBD1 (6 bases). V was shortened by 6 bases and J by 8 bases, with 20 bases between the two germline ends. Germline V gives CDR1 SGHTA, CDR2 FQGNSA. The CDR3 runs 15 residues. The CDR3 loop is CASRLAGQRIHEQFF. CDR3 sequence (DNA): TGTGCCAGCAGGCTTGCCGGACAGAGAATACATGAGCAGTTCTTC.